These 2 T cell receptor beta chains were sequenced from one sample in a study of OX40 agonist ivuxolimab in advanced cancers. Here immunoSEQ multiplex PCR was the method, and the copy in TCRdb shows in-frame clones only, minus some. Among about 120,000 clones listed, around 91% were seen once. The material was CD4+ or CD8+ T cells sorted from blood, obtained in a trial of the OX40 agonist ivuxolimab. Receptors originate from an adult with an advanced solid tumor such as melanoma, head and neck, liver or kidney cancer.

The chain is built from TRBV5-5 and TRBJ2-5; D call uncertain. Germline V gene data show CDR1 as SGHKS and CDR2 as YYEKEE (reference sequence). V gave up 0 bases and J gave up 5 bases, with 17 bases separating them. The CDR3 consists of 16 residues. CDR3 bases: TGTGCCAGCAGCTTGGTATGGCCATCAGAAAAGGAGACCCAGTACTTC. Its protein product is CASSLVWPSEKETQYF.

J is TRBJ1-4 and V is TRBV19; TRBD1 might be the D (6 bases). Germline values: CDR1 LNHDA, CDR2 SQIVND (reference sequence). V gave up 5 bases and J gave up 6 bases, with 13 bases separating them. CDR3 length: 14 amino acids. CDR3 DNA: TGTGCCAGTAGTTGGGGGCCGAAGGATGAAAAACTGTTTTTT. This translates into CASSWGPKDEKLFF. The full variable domain, rest sourced from reference TRBV19 and TRBJ1-4, is DGGITQSPKYLFRKEGQNVTLSCEQNLNHDAMYWYRQDPGQGLRLIYYSQIVNDFQKGDIAEGYSVSREKKESFPLTVTSAQKNPTAFYLCASSWGPKDEKLFFGSGTQLSVL.